A selection of T cell receptor beta chains follows, all from one sample in a study of blood T cell repertoires in COVID-19. Generated by immunoSEQ multiplex PCR, the TCRdb table keeps only in-frame clones and is missing some. This sample has around 120,000 clones, with around 87% found just once. The sample was peripheral blood. All receptors come from a woman aged 55-69 years with COVID-19, enrolled during active disease. The CDR3 runs from the conserved cysteine through the conserved F or W. The D gene is left open where the match is weak.

v_gene: TRBV11-1; d_gene: -; j_gene: TRBJ2-4; CDR3nt: TGTGCCAGCAGCCCAAGAGGGCTTGCCAAAAACATTCAGTACTTC; CDR3aa: CASSPRGLAKNIQYF
v_gene: TRBV6-2/TRBV6-3; d_gene: TRBD2; j_gene: TRBJ2-1; CDR3nt: TGTGCCAGCAGTTACTCTGGCTCCGGGACTAGCGGGTTCTACAATGAGCAGTTCTTC; CDR3aa: CASSYSGSGTSGFYNEQFF
v_gene: TRBV5-1; d_gene: TRBD1; j_gene: TRBJ1-1; CDR3nt: TGCGCCAGCAGCTCGACAGGGTACACTGAAGCTTTCTTT; CDR3aa: CASSSTGYTEAFF
v_gene: TRBV6-6; d_gene: TRBD1; j_gene: TRBJ2-7; CDR3nt: TGTGCCAGCAGCCGACAGGGCAGCTCCTACGAGCAGTACTTC; CDR3aa: CASSRQGSSYEQYF
v_gene: TRBV7-8; d_gene: TRBD2; j_gene: TRBJ2-3; CDR3nt: TGTGCCAGCAGCTTATTGGATAGCGGGGGGGTCCCAGATACGCAGTATTTT; CDR3aa: CASSLLDSGGVPDTQYF
v_gene: TRBV4-3; d_gene: -; j_gene: TRBJ1-6; CDR3nt: TGCGCCAGCAGCCAAGAAGGGGCACAGGGAGTGTCACCCCTCCACTTT; CDR3aa: CASSQEGAQGVSPLHF
v_gene: TRBV5-1; d_gene: TRBD1; j_gene: TRBJ1-1; CDR3nt: TGCGCCAGCAGCTGGACAGGTCCGAACACTGAAGCTTTCTTT; CDR3aa: CASSWTGPNTEAFF
v_gene: TRBV27; d_gene: TRBD1; j_gene: TRBJ1-5; CDR3nt: TGTGCCAGCAGTTTTGGGACAGGTGTTGGTCAGCCCCAGCATTTT; CDR3aa: CASSFGTGVGQPQHF
v_gene: TRBV7-2; d_gene: TRBD1; j_gene: TRBJ1-2; CDR3nt: TGTGCCAGCAGCTTCTTCATAGGGGGCTCTAATGAAGGCTACACCTTC; CDR3aa: CASSFFIGGSNEGYTF
v_gene: TRBV5-1; d_gene: -; j_gene: TRBJ2-2; CDR3nt: TGCGCCAGCAGCTTGTCCAGGGGTCGTGGTCCGAACACCGGGGAGCTGTTTTTT; CDR3aa: CASSLSRGRGPNTGELFF
v_gene: TRBV7-2; d_gene: TRBD1; j_gene: TRBJ1-2; CDR3nt: TGTGCCAGCAGTTCGGACAGGGCCTATGGCTACACCTTC; CDR3aa: CASSSDRAYGYTF
v_gene: TRBV5-6; d_gene: -; j_gene: TRBJ1-1; CDR3nt: TGTGCCAGCAGCTTGATAGCGAACACTGAAGCTTTCTTT; CDR3aa: CASSLIANTEAFF
v_gene: TRBV7-9; d_gene: TRBD1; j_gene: TRBJ1-3; CDR3nt: TGTGCCAGCAGCGGGACAGGGGAGATTGACACCATATATTTT; CDR3aa: CASSGTGEIDTIYF
v_gene: TRBV3-1/TRBV3-2; d_gene: -; j_gene: TRBJ1-1; CDR3nt: TGTGCCAGCAGCCTTAGGAGCGCGGGGAACACTGAAGCTTTCTTT; CDR3aa: CASSLRSAGNTEAFF
v_gene: TRBV2; d_gene: TRBD1; j_gene: TRBJ2-3; CDR3nt: TGTGCCAGCAGTAAGGACAGGGGCGCAGATACGCAGTATTTT; CDR3aa: CASSKDRGADTQYF
v_gene: TRBV7-2; d_gene: TRBD1; j_gene: TRBJ1-1; CDR3nt: TGTGCCAGCAGCTTATTCTCCCCCACGACAGGGATCACTGAAGCTTTCTTT; CDR3aa: CASSLFSPTTGITEAFF